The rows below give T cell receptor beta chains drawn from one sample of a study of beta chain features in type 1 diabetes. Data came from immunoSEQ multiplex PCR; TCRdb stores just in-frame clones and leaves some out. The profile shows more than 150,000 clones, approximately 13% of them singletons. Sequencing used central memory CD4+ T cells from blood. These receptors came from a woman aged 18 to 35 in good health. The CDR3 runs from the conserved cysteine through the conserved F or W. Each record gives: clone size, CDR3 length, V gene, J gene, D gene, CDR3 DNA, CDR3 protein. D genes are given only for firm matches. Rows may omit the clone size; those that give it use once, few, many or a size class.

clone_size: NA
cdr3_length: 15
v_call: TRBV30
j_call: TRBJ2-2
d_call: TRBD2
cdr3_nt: TGTGCCTGGAGTGGACTAGCGGGAGCGGCCGGGGAGCTGTTTTTT
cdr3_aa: CAWSGLAGAAGELFF

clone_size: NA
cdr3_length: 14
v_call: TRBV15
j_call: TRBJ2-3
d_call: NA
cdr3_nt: TGTGCCACCAGCAGAGATCGCGACACAGATACGCAGTATTTT
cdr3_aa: CATSRDRDTDTQYF

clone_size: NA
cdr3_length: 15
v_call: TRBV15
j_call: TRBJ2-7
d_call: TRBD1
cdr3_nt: TGTGCCACCAGCAGAATACAGGGGGCAAGGGTCGAGCAGTACTTC
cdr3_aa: CATSRIQGARVEQYF

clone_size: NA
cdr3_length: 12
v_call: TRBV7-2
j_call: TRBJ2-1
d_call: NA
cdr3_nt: TGTGCCAGCAGCTCCCAGGGGTATGAGCAGTTCTTC
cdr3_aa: CASSSQGYEQFF

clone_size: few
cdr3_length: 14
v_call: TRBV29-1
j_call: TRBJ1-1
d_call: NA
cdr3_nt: TGCAGCGTCAACCCAGGGGTCCCGAACACTGAAGCTTTCTTT
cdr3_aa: CSVNPGVPNTEAFF

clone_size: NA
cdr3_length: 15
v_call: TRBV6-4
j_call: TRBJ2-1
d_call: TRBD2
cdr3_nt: TGTGCCAGCAGCGTAGCGGGAGGAATTTACAATGAGCAGTTCTTC
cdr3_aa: CASSVAGGIYNEQFF

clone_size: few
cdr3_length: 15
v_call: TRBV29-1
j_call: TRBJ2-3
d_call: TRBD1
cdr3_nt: TGCAGCGCCGACCAGGGGGCGCGCGGCACAGATACGCAGTATTTT
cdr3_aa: CSADQGARGTDTQYF

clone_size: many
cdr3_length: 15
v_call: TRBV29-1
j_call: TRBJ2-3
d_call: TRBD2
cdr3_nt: TGCAGCCTAGCCGGGACTAGCGATAGCACAGATACGCAGTATTTT
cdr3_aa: CSLAGTSDSTDTQYF

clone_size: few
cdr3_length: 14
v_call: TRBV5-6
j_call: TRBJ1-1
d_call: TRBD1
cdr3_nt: TGTGCCAGCAGCGAACAGGGGAAACTTACTGAAGCTTTCTTT
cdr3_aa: CASSEQGKLTEAFF

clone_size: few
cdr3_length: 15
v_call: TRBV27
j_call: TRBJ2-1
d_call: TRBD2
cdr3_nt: TGTGCCAGCAGTTTCGGGACTAGCGGGAACACTGAGCAGTTCTTC
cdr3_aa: CASSFGTSGNTEQFF

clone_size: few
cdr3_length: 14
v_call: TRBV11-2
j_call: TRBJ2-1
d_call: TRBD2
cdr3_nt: TGTGCCAGCACCCCTAGCGGGAGGTTCAATGAGCAGTTCTTC
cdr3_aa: CASTPSGRFNEQFF

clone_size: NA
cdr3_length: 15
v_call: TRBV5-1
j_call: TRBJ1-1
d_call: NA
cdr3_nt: TGCGCCAGCAGCTTGTCCGCGGGGGTGAACACTGAAGCTTTCTTT
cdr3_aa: CASSLSAGVNTEAFF

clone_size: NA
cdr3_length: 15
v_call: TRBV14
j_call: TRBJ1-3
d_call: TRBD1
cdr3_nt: TGTGCCAGCAGCCCCCGGACAGGCTCTGGAAACACCATATATTTT
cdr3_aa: CASSPRTGSGNTIYF

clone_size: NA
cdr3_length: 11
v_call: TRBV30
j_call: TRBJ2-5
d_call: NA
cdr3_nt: TGTGCCTGGAGTATTCTGGAGACCCAGTACTTC
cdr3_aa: CAWSILETQYF

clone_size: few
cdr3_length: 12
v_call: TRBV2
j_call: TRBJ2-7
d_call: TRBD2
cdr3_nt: TGTGCCAGCAGGGGACTAGTCCACGAGCAGTACTTC
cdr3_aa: CASRGLVHEQYF

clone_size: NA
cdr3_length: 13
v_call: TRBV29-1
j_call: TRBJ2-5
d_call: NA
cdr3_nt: TGCAGCGTTTCCCGACAGGCTGGAGAGACCCAGTACTTC
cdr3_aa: CSVSRQAGETQYF

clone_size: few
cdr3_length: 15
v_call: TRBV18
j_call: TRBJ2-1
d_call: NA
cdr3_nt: TGTGCCAGCTCACCCTCAGATGGCTCCTACAATGAGCAGTTCTTC
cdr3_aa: CASSPSDGSYNEQFF

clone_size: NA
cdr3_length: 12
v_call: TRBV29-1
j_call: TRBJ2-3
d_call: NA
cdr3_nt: TGCAGCGCGAAGACTAGCACAGATACGCAGTATTTT
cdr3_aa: CSAKTSTDTQYF

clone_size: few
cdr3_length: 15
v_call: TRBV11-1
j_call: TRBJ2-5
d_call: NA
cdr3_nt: TGTGCCAGCAGCTTAGCCCCAGCGAAGGAGGAGACCCAGTACTTC
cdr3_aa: CASSLAPAKEETQYF

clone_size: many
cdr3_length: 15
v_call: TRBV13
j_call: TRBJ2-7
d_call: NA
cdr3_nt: TGTGCCAGCAGCCCGCAAGGACAGAGCACCTACGAGCAGTACTTC
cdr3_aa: CASSPQGQSTYEQYF

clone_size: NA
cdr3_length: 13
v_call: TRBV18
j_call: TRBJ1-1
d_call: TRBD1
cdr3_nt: TGTGCCAGCTCAATCGACAGGGGCACTGAAGCTTTCTTT
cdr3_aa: CASSIDRGTEAFF

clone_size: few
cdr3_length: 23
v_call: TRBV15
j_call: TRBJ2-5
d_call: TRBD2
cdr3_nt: TGTGCCACCAGCAGATATCTCGGGACGAGGGCTAACCTAGCGGGAGATCTCCAGGAGACCCAGTACTTC
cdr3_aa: CATSRYLGTRANLAGDLQETQYF

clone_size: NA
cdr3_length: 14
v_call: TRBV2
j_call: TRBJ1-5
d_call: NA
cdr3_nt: TGTGCCAGCAGTGATTGGACACTAAATCAGCCCCAGCATTTT
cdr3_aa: CASSDWTLNQPQHF

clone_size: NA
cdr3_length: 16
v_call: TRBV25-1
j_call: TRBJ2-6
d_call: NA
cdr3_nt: TGTGCCAGCAGTGAGTCGGTCCAATCTGGGGCCAACGTCCTGACTTTC
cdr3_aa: CASSESVQSGANVLTF

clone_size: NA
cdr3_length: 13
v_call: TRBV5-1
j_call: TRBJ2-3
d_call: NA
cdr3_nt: TGCGCCAGCAGCTTGGTAGTTTGGGATACGCAGTATTTT
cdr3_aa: CASSLVVWDTQYF

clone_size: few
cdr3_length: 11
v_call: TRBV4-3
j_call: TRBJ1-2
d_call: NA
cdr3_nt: TGCGCCAGCAGCCAAGGACAGGGCTACACCTTC
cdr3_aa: CASSQGQGYTF

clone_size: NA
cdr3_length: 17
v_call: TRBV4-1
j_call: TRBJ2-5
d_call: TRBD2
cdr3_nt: TGCGCCAGCAGCCAAGATCGAGGGACTAGCGGGAGAGGGGAGCAGTACTTC
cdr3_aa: CASSQDRGTSGRGEQYF

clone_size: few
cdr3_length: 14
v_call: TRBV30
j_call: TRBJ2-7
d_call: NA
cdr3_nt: TGTGCCTGGAACGTGCGGGGCAGCTCCTACGAGCAGTACTTC
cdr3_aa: CAWNVRGSSYEQYF

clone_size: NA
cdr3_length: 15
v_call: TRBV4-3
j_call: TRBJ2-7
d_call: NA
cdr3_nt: TGCGCCAGCAGCCAAATATGGGCCAACGGCTACGAGCAGTACTTC
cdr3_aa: CASSQIWANGYEQYF

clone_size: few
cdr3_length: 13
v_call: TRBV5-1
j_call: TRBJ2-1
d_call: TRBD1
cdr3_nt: TGCGCCAGCAGCTTGGAGGGGGCCCAGAAGCAGTTCTTC
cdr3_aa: CASSLEGAQKQFF

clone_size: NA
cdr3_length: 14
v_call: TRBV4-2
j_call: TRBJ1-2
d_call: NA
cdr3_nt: TGTGCCAGCAGCCAAGTCAGTCAGGGTGTTGGCTACACCTTC
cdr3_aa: CASSQVSQGVGYTF

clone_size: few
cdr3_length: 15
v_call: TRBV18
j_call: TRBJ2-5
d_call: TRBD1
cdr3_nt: TGTGCCAGCTCACCAATACCGACAGGGGAAGAGACCCAGTACTTC
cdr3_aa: CASSPIPTGEETQYF

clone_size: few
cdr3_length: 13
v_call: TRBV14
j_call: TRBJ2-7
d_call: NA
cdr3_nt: TGTGCCAGCAGCCAAGATCCCTTCGGCGAGCAGTACTTC
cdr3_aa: CASSQDPFGEQYF

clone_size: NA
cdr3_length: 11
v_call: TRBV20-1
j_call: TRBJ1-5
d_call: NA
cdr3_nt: TGCAGTGCTACAGGCAATCAGCCCCAGCATTTT
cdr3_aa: CSATGNQPQHF

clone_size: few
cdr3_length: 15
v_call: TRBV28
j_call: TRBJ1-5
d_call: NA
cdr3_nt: TGTGCCAGCAGTCCCCTACAGGGCCATAATCAGCCCCAGCATTTT
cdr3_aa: CASSPLQGHNQPQHF

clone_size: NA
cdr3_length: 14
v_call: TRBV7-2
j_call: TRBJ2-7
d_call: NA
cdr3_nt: TGTGCCAGCAGCTTACGCCAGGGCGCCTACGAGCAGTACTTC
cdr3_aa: CASSLRQGAYEQYF

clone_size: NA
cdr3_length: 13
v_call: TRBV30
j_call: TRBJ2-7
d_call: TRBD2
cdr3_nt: TGTGCCTGGAGTACGGGACTACTCTACGAGCAGTACTTC
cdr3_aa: CAWSTGLLYEQYF

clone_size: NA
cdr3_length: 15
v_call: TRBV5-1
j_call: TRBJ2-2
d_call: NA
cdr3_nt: TGCGCCAGCAGCTTGGCTCCAGGGAACACCGGGGAGCTGTTTTTT
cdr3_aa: CASSLAPGNTGELFF

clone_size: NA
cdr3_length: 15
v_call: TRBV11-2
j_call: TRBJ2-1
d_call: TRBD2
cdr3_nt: TGTGCCAGCAGCTCCGTCGGGAGGGGTATTAATGAGCAGTTCTTC
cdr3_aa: CASSSVGRGINEQFF

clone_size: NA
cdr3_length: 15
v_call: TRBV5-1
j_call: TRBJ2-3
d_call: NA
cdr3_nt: TGCGCCAGCAGCTCGCGATACTCTAGCACAGATACGCAGTATTTT
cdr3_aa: CASSSRYSSTDTQYF

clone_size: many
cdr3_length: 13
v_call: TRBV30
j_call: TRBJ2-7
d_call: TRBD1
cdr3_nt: TGTGCCCGCAGGACAGGGACCTCGCAAGAGCAGTACTTC
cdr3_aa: CARRTGTSQEQYF

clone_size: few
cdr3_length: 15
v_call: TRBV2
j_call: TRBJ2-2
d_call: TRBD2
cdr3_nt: TGTGCCAGCCACTGGACTAGCGGTAACACCGGGGAGCTGTTTTTT
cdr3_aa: CASHWTSGNTGELFF

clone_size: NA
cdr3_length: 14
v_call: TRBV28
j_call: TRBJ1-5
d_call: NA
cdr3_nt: TGTGCCAGCAGAACAGTGTATAGCAATCAGCCCCAGCATTTT
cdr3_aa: CASRTVYSNQPQHF

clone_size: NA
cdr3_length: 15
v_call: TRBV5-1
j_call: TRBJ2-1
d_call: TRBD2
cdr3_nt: TGCGCCAGCAGCTTGGGGGGACTAGTTTACAATGAGCAGTTCTTC
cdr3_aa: CASSLGGLVYNEQFF

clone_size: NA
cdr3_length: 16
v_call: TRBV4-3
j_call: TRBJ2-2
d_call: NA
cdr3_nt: TGCGCCAGCAGCCAAGAGCCGGGTAGGGGCACCGGGGAGCTGTTTTTT
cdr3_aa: CASSQEPGRGTGELFF